Shown below are 11 T cell receptor beta chains from a single sample sequenced in a study of blood T cell repertoires in COVID-19. Sequenced by immunoSEQ multiplex PCR; TCRdb stores in-frame clones only, minus some. The sample has approximately 94,000 clones, over 80% seen once. The specimen was peripheral blood. These receptors were taken from a woman aged 45 to 65 in a cohort sampled during active COVID-19.

The V gene is TRBV7-9, the J gene TRBJ2-2; 7 bases are a match to TRBD1. This CDR3 has 15 residues. V shed 5 bases and J 3 bases; nucleotides not matched to a gene: 6. Germline loops: CDR1 SEHNR, CDR2 FQNEAQ (reference sequence). The CDR3 region is CASSPTGAYTGELFF. In nucleotides, the CDR3 is TGTGCCAGCAGCCCCACAGGGGCCTACACCGGGGAGCTGTTTTTT.

This chain joins TRBV3-1 (or the pseudogene TRBV3-2) and TRBJ2-4; 7 nucleotides agree with TRBD1. J lost 0 bases, V lost 1 base, and 9 bases had no gene match. There are 18 residues in the CDR3. CDR1 and CDR2 (germline): LGHDT, YNNKEL (reference sequence). CDR3 nucleotides: TGTGCCAGCAGCCAAGTCCTCCCGGGACAGTTAGCCAAAAACATTCAGTACTTC. Its protein product is CASSQVLPGQLAKNIQYF.

V gene TRBV28 combines with J gene TRBJ2-3; 9 positions match TRBD1. Germline loops: CDR1 MDHEN, CDR2 SYDVKM. V was pared by 4 bases and J by 6 bases, with 11 bases of the junction left unmatched. The CDR3 is 16 amino acids. The CDR3 sequence: CASSSNRGRRADTQYF. For the CDR3, the DNA is TGTGCCAGCAGTTCAAACAGGGGGCGTCGGGCGGATACGCAGTATTTT. The whole variable domain, filled in from reference TRBV28 and TRBJ2-3, reads DVKVTQSSRYLVKRTGEKVFLECVQDMDHENMFWYRQDPGLGLRLIYFSYDVKMKEKGDIPEGYSVSREKKERFSLILESASTNQTSMYLCASSSNRGRRADTQYFGPGTRLTVL.

Sample share makes this clone medium-sized. This chain links TRBV20-1 with TRBJ1-3; tentatively, D is TRBD1 (6 bases). The CDR3 extends over 13 amino acids. Germline CDR1 and CDR2: DFQATT and SNEGSKA (reference sequence). V was clipped by 3 bases and J by 4 bases, with 10 bases between them. The CDR3 region is CSASLQGGNTIYF. CDR3 bases: TGCAGTGCTAGTCTTCAGGGGGGAAACACCATATATTTT.

The genes are TRBV5-1 and TRBJ2-7, with TRBD1 identical over 8 bases. The CDR3 has 12 residues. Germline V gene sequence: CDR1 SGHRS, CDR2 YFSETQ. The V gene end was trimmed by 4 bases and the J gene end by 7 bases; junction bases not matched to a gene: 4. CDR3 in amino acids: CASSPTGDEQYF. DNA for the CDR3: TGCGCCAGCAGCCCGACAGGGGATGAGCAGTACTTC.

This clone was counted once. This chain joins TRBV28 and TRBJ2-1; TRBD2 matches 7 bases. Per the germline V gene, CDR1 is MDHEN and CDR2 is SYDVKM. V gave up 7 bases and J gave up 0 bases; unmatched junction bases: 6. The CDR3 is 15 residues long. CDR3 in DNA: TGTGCCAGCAATAAAGCGGGAAGCTCCTACAATGAGCAGTTCTTC. It is translated as CASNKAGSSYNEQFF.

The V gene is TRBV28, the J gene TRBJ1-2; TRBD1 might be the D (6 bases). The V gene lost 7 bases and the J gene lost 2 bases, with 8 bases spanning the gap. The CDR3 runs to 12 residues. Germline values: CDR1 MDHEN, CDR2 SYDVKM. CDR3 nucleotides: TGTGCCAGCAAAACAGGGAACTATGGCTACACCTTC. It codes for CASKTGNYGYTF.

V and J are TRBV4-1 and TRBJ2-5; 8 bases are a match to TRBD2. Germline V gives CDR1 MGHRA, CDR2 YSYEKL. The CDR3 consists of 14 residues. Germline trimming cut 0 bases from V and 5 bases from J; bases unmatched to any gene: 2. The CDR3 nucleotides are TGCGCCAGCAGCCAAGATCCTAGCGGGGAGACCCAGTACTTC. The encoded protein is CASSQDPSGETQYF.

The gene calls are TRBV5-4 and TRBJ2-7; 11 positions agree with TRBD1. The CDR3 runs 15 residues. The J segment lost 2 bases and the V segment lost 4 bases, leaving 5 bases of the junction unmatched. The V gene's germline CDR1 is SGHNT and CDR2 YYREEE (reference sequence). CDR3 in amino acids: CASSTGTGGPYEQYF. The CDR3 DNA sequence: TGTGCCAGCAGCACTGGGACAGGGGGGCCCTACGAGCAGTACTTC.

CDR3 DNA: TGTGCCAGCACCAGAGGGGAGGGACAAGGAGCTGAAGCTTTCTTT. It specifies CASTRGEGQGAEAFF. The chain couples TRBV2 to TRBJ1-1, with a tentative D call TRBD1 (6 bases). The germline CDR1 and CDR2 sequences are SNHLY and FYNNEI. The CDR3 is made up of 15 amino acids. The V end lost 7 bases, the J end lost 6 bases, and 21 bases lay between the germline ends.

This clone occurred once. This chain links TRBV5-6 with TRBJ1-6; maybe TRBD1 (5 bases). The length of the CDR3 is 16 residues. CDR1 is SGHDT, CDR2 YYEEEE, per germline. V gave up 0 bases and J gave up 6 bases, with 13 bases separating them. The CDR3 DNA sequence: TGTGCCAGCAGCTTGGTCCGGCGCAGGGTTAATTCACCCCTCCACTTT. It is translated as CASSLVRRRVNSPLHF.